The clone carrying this T cell receptor (beta chain) showed up many times. The CDR3 is made up of 14 amino acids. Germline CDR1 SQVTM, CDR2 ANQGSEA. Germline trimming cut 5 bases from V and 8 bases from J; bases unmatched to any gene: 10. This library used approximately 370 ng RNA and molecular barcoded adaptors spanning alpha/delta and beta/gamma chains. Each CDR3 protein gets one entry after TCRdb re-called the reads with MiXCR. The sample lists about 130,000 distinct CDR3 sequences; 10% to 15% were seen once. The sample comes from a study of read filtering for tumor transcriptome and immune sequencing. About the research overall: R-ISS stage counts were about 8 for I, roughly 15 for II, more than 5 for III.

The sample consisted of a population of CD138-negative cells sorted from bone marrow. The receptor's source is a donor at least 40 years old with multiple myeloma. This rearrangement joins TRBV29-1 to TRBJ2-1; 9 nucleotides match TRBD1. CDR3 nucleotide sequence: TGCAGCGTTAAACCGGGACAGGGCGGGCATGAGCAGTTCTTC. Its protein is CSVKPGQGGHEQFF.